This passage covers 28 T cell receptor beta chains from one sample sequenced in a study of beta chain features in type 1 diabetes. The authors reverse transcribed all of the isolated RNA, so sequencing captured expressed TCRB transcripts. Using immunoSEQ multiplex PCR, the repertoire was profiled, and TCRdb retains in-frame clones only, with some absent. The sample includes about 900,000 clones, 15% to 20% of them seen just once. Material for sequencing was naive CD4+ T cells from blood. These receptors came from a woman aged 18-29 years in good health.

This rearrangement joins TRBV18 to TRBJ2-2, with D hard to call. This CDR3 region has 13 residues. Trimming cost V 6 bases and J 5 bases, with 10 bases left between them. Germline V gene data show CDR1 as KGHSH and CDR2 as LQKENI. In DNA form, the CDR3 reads TGTGCCAGCTCCCGCATGGGGACCGGGGAGCTGTTTTTT. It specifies CASSRMGTGELFF.

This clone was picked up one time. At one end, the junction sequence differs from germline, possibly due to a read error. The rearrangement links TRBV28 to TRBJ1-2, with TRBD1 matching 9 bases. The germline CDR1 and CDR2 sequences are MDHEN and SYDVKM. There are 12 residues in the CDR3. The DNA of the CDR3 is TGTGTCAGCAGCCGGACAGGGGATGGCTACACCTTC. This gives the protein CVSSRTGDGYTF.

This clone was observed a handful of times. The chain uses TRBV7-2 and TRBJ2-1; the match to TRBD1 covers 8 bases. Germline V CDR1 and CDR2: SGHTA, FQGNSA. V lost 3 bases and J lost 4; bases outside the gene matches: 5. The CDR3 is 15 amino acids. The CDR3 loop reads CASSFRDRSYNEQFF. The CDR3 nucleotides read TGTGCCAGCAGCTTCCGGGACAGGTCGTACAATGAGCAGTTCTTC.

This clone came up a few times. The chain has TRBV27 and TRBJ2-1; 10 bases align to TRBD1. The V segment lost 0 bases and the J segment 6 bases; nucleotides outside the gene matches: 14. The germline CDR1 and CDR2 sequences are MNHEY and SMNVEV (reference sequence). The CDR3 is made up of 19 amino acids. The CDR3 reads CASSLSIRARDRGRNEQFF. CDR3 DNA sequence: TGTGCCAGCAGTTTATCGATCCGCGCCAGGGACAGGGGACGCAATGAGCAGTTCTTC.

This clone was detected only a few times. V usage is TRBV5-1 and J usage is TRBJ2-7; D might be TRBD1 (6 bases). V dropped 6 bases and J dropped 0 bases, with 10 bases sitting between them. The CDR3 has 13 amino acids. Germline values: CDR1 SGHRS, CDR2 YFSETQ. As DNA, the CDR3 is TGCGCCAGCACCAGGGACAACTCCTACGAGCAGTACTTC. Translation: CASTRDNSYEQYF.

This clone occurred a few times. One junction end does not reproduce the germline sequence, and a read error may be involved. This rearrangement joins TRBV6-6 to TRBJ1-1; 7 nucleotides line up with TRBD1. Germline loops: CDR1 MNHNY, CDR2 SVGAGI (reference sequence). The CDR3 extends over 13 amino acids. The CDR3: CASRGTEITAAFF. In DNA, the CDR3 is TGTGCCAGCAGAGGGACAGAGATTACTGCAGCTTTCTTT.

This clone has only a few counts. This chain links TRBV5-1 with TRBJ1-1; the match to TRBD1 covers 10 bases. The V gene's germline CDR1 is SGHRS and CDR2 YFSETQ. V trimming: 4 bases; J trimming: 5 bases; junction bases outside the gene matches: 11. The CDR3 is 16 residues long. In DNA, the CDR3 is TGCGCCAGCAGCCCGGGACAGACAGGGGGCTGGACTGAAGCTTTCTTT. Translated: CASSPGQTGGWTEAFF.

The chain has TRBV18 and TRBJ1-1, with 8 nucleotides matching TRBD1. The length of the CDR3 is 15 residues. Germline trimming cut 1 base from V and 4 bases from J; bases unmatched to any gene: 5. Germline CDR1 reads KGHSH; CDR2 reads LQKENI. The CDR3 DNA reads TGTGCCAGCTCACCACGAGGCCAGGGGGCCACTGAAGCTTTCTTT. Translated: CASSPRGQGATEAFF.

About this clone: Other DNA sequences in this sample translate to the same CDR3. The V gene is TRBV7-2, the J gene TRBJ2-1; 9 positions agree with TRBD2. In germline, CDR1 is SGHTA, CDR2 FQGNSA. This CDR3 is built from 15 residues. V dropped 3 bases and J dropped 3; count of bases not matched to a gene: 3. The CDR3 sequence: CASSLGLAVYNEQFF. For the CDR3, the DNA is TGTGCCAGCAGCTTGGGACTAGCCGTCTACAATGAGCAGTTCTTC.

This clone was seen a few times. CDR3 region: CASSAGTGTYEQYF. The CDR3 DNA is TGTGCCAGCAGTGCCGGGACAGGTACCTACGAGCAGTACTTC. The V gene is TRBV2, the J gene TRBJ2-7; 8 nucleotides match TRBD1. Unmatched junction bases numbered 4, after V lost 4 bases and J lost 2 bases. The CDR3 contains 14 residues. The V gene's germline CDR1 is SNHLY and CDR2 FYNNEI.

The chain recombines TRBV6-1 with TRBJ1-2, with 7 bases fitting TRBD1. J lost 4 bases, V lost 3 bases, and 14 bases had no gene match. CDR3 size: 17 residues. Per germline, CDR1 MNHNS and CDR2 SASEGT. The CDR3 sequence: CASSEIRQRGTAYGYTF. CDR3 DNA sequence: TGTGCCAGCAGTGAGATCCGACAAAGAGGGACAGCCTATGGCTACACCTTC.

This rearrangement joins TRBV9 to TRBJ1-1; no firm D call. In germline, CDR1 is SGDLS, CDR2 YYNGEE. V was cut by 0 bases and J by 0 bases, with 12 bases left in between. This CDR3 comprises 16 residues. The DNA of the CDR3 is TGTGCCAGCAGCGTAGGTGTCAGTCTCATGAACACTGAAGCTTTCTTT. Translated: CASSVGVSLMNTEAFF.

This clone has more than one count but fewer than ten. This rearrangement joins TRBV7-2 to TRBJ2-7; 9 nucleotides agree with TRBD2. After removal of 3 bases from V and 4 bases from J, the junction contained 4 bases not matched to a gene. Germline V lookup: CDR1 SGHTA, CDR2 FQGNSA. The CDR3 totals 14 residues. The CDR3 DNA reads TGTGCCAGCAGCTTGCTAGCGGGGATTTACGAGCAGTACTTC. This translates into CASSLLAGIYEQYF.

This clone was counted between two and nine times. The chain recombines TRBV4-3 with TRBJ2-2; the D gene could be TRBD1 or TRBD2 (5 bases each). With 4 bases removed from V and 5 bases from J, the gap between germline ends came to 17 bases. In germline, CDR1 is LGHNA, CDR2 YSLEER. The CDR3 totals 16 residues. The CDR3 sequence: CASSPSWDPPTGELFF. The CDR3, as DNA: TGCGCCAGCAGCCCCTCCTGGGACCCCCCGACCGGGGAGCTGTTTTTT.

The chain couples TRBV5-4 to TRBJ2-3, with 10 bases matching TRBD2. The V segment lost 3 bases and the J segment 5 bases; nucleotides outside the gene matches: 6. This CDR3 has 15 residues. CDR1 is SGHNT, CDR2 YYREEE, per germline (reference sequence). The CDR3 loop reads CASSWSGRGEDTQYF. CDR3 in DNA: TGTGCCAGCAGCTGGAGCGGGAGGGGTGAAGATACGCAGTATTTT.

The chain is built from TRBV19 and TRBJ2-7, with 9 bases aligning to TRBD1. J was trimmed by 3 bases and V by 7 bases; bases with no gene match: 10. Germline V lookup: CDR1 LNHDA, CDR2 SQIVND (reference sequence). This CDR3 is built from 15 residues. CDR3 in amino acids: CASTNTGTGYYEQYF. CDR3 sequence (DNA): TGTGCCAGTACCAATACCGGGACAGGGTACTACGAGCAGTACTTC.

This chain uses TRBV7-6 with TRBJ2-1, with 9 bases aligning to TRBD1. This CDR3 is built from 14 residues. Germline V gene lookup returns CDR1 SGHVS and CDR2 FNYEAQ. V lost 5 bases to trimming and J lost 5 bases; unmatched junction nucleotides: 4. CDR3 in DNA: TGTGCCAGCAGCCAGAGGACAGGGGACAATGAGCAGTTCTTC. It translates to CASSQRTGDNEQFF. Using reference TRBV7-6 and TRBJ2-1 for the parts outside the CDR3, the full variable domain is GAGVSQSPRYKVTKRGQDVALRCDPISGHVSLYWYRQALGQGPEFLTYFNYEAQQDKSGLPNDRFSAERPEGSISTLTIQRTEQRDSAMYRCASSQRTGDNEQFFGPGTRLTVL.

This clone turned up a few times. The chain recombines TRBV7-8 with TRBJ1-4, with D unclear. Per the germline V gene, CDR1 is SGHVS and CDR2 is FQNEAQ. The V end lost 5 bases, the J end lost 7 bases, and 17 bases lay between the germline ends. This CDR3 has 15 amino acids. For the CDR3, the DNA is TGTGCCAGCAGCCCTCGGAGGTCGTCTAGTGAAAAACTGTTTTTT. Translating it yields CASSPRRSSSEKLFF.

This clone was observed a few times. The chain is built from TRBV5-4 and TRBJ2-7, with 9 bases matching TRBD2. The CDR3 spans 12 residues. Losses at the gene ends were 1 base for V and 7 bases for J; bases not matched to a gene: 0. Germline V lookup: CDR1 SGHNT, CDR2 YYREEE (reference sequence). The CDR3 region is CASSLLAGEQYF. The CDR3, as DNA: TGTGCCAGCAGCTTGCTAGCGGGAGAGCAGTACTTC.

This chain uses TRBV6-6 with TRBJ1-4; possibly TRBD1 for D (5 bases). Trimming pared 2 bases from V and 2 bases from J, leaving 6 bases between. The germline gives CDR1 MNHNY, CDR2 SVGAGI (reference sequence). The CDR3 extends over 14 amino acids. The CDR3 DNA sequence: TGTGCCAGCAGTTACCGGGGGACTAATGAAAAACTGTTTTTT. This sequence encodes CASSYRGTNEKLFF.

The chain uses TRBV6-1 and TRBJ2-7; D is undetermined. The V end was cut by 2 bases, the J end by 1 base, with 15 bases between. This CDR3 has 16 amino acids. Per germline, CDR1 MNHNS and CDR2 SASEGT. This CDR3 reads CASSEYGSADSYEQYF. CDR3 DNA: TGTGCCAGCAGTGAATACGGCAGTGCGGATTCCTACGAGCAGTACTTC.

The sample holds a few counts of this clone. The DNA of the CDR3 is TGTGCCAGCACTGGGGAGCAAGAGACCCAGTACTTC. Residues: CASTGEQETQYF. V gene TRBV2 combines with J gene TRBJ2-5; D may be TRBD2 (5 bases). This CDR3 region has 12 residues. V was pared by 7 bases and J by 2 bases, with 8 bases between. CDR1 is SNHLY, CDR2 FYNNEI, per germline.

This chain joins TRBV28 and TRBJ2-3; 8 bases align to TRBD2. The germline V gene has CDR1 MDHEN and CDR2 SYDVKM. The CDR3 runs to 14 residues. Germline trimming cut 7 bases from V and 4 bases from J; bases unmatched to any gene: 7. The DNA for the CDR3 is TGTGCCAGCACCGGAGCGGGAGACGCAGATACGCAGTATTTT. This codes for CASTGAGDADTQYF.

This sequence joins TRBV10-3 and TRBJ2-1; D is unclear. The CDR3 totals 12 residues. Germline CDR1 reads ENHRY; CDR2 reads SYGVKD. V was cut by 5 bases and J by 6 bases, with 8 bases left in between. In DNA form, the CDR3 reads TGTGCCATCAGTCGGGCCGGCAATGAGCAGTTCTTC. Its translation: CAISRAGNEQFF.

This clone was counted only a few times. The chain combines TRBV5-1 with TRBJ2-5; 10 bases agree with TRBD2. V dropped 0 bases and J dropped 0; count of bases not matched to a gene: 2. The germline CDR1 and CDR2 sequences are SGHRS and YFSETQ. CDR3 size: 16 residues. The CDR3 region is CASSLGGLAYQETQYF. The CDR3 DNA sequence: TGCGCCAGCAGCTTGGGGGGACTAGCGTACCAAGAGACCCAGTACTTC.

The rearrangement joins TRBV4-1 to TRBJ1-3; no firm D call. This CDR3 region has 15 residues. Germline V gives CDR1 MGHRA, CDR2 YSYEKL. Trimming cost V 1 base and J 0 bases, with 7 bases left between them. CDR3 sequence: CASSQVVGSGNTIYF. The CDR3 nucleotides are TGCGCCAGCAGCCAAGTCGTTGGCTCTGGAAACACCATATATTTT.

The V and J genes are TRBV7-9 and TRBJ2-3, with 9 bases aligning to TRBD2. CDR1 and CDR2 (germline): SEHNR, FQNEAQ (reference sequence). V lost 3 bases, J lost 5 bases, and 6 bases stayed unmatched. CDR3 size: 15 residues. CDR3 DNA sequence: TGTGCCAGCAGCTTCGTAGCGGGAGCAAGAGATACGCAGTATTTT. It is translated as CASSFVAGARDTQYF.

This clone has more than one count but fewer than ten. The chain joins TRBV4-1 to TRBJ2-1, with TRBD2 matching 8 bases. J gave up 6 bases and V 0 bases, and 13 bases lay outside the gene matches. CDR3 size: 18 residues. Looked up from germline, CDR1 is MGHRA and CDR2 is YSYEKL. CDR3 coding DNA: TGCGCCAGCAGCCAAGATTGGGTATACACGGGAGGGGGCAATGAGCAGTTCTTC. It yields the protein CASSQDWVYTGGGNEQFF.